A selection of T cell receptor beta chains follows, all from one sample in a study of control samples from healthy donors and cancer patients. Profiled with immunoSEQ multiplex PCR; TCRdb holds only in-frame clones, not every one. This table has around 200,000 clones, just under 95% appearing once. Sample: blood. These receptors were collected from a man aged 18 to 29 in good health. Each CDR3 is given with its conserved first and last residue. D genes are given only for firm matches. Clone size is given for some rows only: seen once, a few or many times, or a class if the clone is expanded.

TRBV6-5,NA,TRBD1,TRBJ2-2,CASTDRGITGELFF,TGTGCCAGCACGGACAGGGGGATCACCGGGGAGCTGTTTTTT
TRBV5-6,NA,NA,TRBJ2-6,CASSLSGSGANVLTF,TGTGCCAGCAGCTTGAGTGGCTCTGGGGCCAACGTCCTGACTTTC
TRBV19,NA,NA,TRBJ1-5,CASSIDRAAHYNQPQHF,TGTGCCAGTAGTATAGATCGGGCCGCACACTACAATCAGCCCCAGCATTTT
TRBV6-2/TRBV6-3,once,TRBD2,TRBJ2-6,CASSYRGGSGANVLTF,TGTGCCAGCAGTTACCGGGGGGGCTCTGGGGCCAACGTCCTGACTTTC
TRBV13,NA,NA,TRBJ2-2,CASSSRDGYTGELFF,TGTGCCAGCAGCTCTCGGGACGGGTACACCGGGGAGCTGTTTTTT
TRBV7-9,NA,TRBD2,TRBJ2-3,CASSKALAGGDTDTQYF,TGTGCCAGCAGCAAGGCACTAGCGGGGGGGGACACAGATACGCAGTATTTT
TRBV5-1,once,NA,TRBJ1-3,CASSLGMISGNTIYF,TGCGCCAGCAGCTTGGGGATGATCTCTGGAAACACCATATATTTT
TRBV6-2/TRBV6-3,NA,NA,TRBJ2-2,CASSQNPAWAANTGELFF,TGTGCCAGCAGTCAGAACCCTGCCTGGGCCGCGAACACCGGGGAGCTGTTTTTT
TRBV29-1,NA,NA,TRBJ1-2,CSVADSLYYGYTF,TGCAGCGTGGCGGACAGTTTATACTATGGCTACACCTTC
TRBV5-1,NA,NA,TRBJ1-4,CASSGATNEKLFF,TGCGCCAGTTCAGGTGCCACTAATGAAAAACTGTTTTTT
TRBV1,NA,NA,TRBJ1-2,CTSSHPTRVGYGYTF,TGCACCAGCAGCCATCCGACACGGGTGGGGTATGGCTACACCTTC
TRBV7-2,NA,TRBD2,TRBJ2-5,CASSPLLAVYVTQYF,TGTGCCAGCAGCCCCCTACTAGCGGTTTATGTAACCCAGTACTTC
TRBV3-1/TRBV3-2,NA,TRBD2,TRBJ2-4,CASSRRLATEVKNIQYF,TGTGCCAGCAGTCGAAGACTAGCGACTGAGGTCAAAAACATTCAGTACTTC
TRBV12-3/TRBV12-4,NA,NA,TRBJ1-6,CASSLGVILHF,TGTGCCAGCAGTTTAGGGGTAATCCTCCACTTT
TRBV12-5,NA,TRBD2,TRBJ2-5,CATSGGAETQYF,TGTGCAACTAGCGGGGGGGCGGAGACCCAGTACTTC
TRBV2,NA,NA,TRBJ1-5,CASSADSYNQPQHF,TGTGCCAGCAGTGCGGACAGTTACAATCAGCCCCAGCATTTT
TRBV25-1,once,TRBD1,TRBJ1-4,CASNARDSNEKLFF,TGTGCCAGCAACGCCCGGGACAGTAATGAAAAACTGTTTTTT
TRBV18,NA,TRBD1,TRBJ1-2,CASSPPGTGYGYTF,TGTGCCAGCTCACCCCCCGGGACAGGTTATGGCTACACCTTC
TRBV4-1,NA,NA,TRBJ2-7,CASSQQIGGSYEQYF,TGCGCCAGCAGCCAGCAGATTGGGGGTTCCTACGAGCAGTACTTC
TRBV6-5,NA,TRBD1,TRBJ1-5,CASRGQGADQPQHF,TGTGCCAGCAGGGGTCAGGGGGCTGATCAGCCCCAGCATTTT
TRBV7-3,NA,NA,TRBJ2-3,CASSLMASTDTQYF,TGTGCCAGCAGCTTAATGGCCAGTACGGATACGCAGTATTTT
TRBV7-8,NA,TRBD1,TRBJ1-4,CASSRYGQGEDEKLFF,TGTGCCAGCAGCCGATACGGACAGGGAGAGGATGAAAAACTGTTTTTT
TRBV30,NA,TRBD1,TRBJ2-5,CAWTVTGVISETQYF,TGTGCCTGGACCGTGACAGGGGTTATCTCGGAGACCCAGTACTTC
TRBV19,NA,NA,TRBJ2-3,CASGPSSTDTQYF,TGTGCCAGTGGTCCCTCTAGCACAGATACGCAGTATTTT
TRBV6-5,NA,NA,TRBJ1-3,CATKRKNTIYF,TGTGCCACAAAAAGGAAAAACACCATATATTTT
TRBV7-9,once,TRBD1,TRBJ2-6,CASTGTVVSGANVLTF,TGTGCCAGCACCGGGACAGTAGTCTCTGGGGCCAACGTCCTGACTTTC
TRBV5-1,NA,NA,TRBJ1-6,CASSSGIQRSSPLHF,TGCGCCAGCAGCTCCGGGATACAGCGATCGTCACCCCTCCACTTT
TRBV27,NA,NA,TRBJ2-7,CASSLADNYEQYF,TGTGCCAGCAGTTTGGCGGACAACTACGAGCAGTACTTC
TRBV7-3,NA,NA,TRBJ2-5,CASSQRAQGTQYF,TGTGCCAGCAGCCAGCGGGCCCAGGGGACCCAGTACTTC
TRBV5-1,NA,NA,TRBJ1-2,CASSSADSAGYTF,TGCGCCAGCAGCTCGGCGGACAGCGCTGGCTACACCTTC
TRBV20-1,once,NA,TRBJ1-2,CSASKGTYGYTF,TGCAGTGCTAGTAAGGGCACCTATGGCTACACCTTC
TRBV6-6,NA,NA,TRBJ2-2,CAGESDPGELFF,TGTGCCGGGGAGTCCGACCCCGGGGAGCTGTTTTTT
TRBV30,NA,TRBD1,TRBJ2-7,CAWALDRDVSYEQYF,TGTGCCTGGGCCTTGGACAGGGACGTCTCCTACGAGCAGTACTTC
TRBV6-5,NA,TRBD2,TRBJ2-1,CASSYSVGGSDEQFF,TGTGCCAGCAGTTACTCCGTCGGGGGGTCGGATGAGCAGTTCTTC
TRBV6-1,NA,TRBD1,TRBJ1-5,CASSELTGRDQPQHF,TGTGCCAGCAGTGAACTGACAGGGAGGGATCAGCCCCAGCATTTT
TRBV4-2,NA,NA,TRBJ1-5,CASSQGNQGRTNQPQHF,TGTGCCAGCAGCCAAGGAAACCAGGGACGGACCAATCAGCCCCAGCATTTT
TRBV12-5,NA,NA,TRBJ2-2,CASGLIRRTDGELFF,TGTGCTAGTGGTTTAATAAGAAGGACGGACGGGGAGCTGTTTTTT
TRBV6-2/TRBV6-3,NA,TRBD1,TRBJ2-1,CASSYGPDRGNEQFF,TGTGCCAGCAGTTACGGTCCGGACAGGGGCAATGAGCAGTTCTTC
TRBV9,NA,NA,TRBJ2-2,CASSGRGSNTGELFF,TGTGCCAGCAGCGGGAGGGGGAGTAACACCGGGGAGCTGTTTTTT
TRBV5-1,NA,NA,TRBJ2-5,CASSLVTDQETQYF,TGCGCCAGCAGCTTGGTCACGGACCAAGAGACCCAGTACTTC
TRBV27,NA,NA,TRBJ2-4,CASSLYGGAKNIQYF,TGTGCCAGCAGTTTATATGGGGGCGCCAAAAACATTCAGTACTTC
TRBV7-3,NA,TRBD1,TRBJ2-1,CASSVTGTGAYNEQFF,TGTGCCAGCAGCGTAACCGGGACAGGGGCCTACAATGAGCAGTTCTTC
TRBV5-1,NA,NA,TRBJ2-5,CASYSGAGGGRETQYF,TGCGCCAGCTATTCGGGGGCAGGCGGGGGCCGAGAGACCCAGTACTTC
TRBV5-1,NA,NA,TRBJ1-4,CASNDGGAFRANEKLFF,TGCGCCAGCAACGACGGGGGGGCCTTTAGGGCTAATGAAAAACTGTTTTTT
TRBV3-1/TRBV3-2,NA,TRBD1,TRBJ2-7,CASSRGGEYEQYF,TGTGCCAGCAGCCGAGGGGGCGAGTACGAGCAGTACTTC
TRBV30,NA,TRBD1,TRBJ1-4,CAWSRGQGITNEKLFF,TGTGCCTGGAGTAGAGGACAGGGGATCACTAATGAAAAACTGTTTTTT
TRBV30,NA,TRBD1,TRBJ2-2,CAWSVRAGGAGELFF,TGTGCCTGGAGTGTACGGGCAGGGGGTGCCGGGGAGCTGTTTTTT
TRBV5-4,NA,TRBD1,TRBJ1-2,CASSSGQGGYGYTF,TGTGCCAGCAGTTCCGGACAGGGTGGGTATGGCTACACCTTC
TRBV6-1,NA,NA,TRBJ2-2,CASSDPGKRAGELFF,TGTGCCAGCAGTGATCCGGGGAAAAGGGCCGGGGAGCTGTTTTTT
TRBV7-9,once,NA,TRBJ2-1,CASSVRAPGGEQFF,TGTGCCAGCAGCGTCCGGGCCCCGGGCGGTGAGCAGTTCTTC
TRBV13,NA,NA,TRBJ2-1,CASRSDWNNEQFF,TGTGCCAGCAGATCCGACTGGAACAATGAGCAGTTCTTC
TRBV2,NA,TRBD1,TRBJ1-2,CASILQGGYGYTF,TGTGCCAGCATACTACAGGGGGGCTATGGCTACACCTTC
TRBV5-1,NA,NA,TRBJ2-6,CASSILTFGDSGANVLTF,TGCGCCAGCAGCATACTGACATTCGGGGACTCTGGGGCCAACGTCCTGACTTTC
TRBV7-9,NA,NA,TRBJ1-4,CASTGGRDGNEKLFF,TGTGCCAGCACCGGGGGGAGGGACGGGAATGAAAAACTGTTTTTT
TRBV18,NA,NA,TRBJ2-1,CASSHTGDLGEQFF,TGTGCCAGCTCACATACGGGGGATCTGGGTGAGCAGTTCTTC